The 9 T cell receptor beta chains presented below share a single source sample, sequenced in a study of blood T cell repertoires in COVID-19. Profiling relied on immunoSEQ multiplex PCR, and the TCRdb table lists in-frame clones only, not all of them. The sample has some 340,000 clones, roughly 90% seen once. Sequences were obtained from PBMCs or T cells enriched from blood (not recorded which). The receptor set was obtained from a woman under 40 who had been exposed to COVID-19.

This clone was detected only once. The chain is built from TRBV4-2 and TRBJ2-1; the match to TRBD1 covers 7 bases. V lost 0 bases and J lost 5; bases outside the gene matches: 7. The germline CDR1 and CDR2 sequences are LGHNA and YNFKEQ. The length of the CDR3 is 16 residues. Here the CDR3 DNA reads TGTGCCAGCAGCCAAGAGGGAAGGGGGCGAGACAATGAGCAGTTCTTC. Amino acids: CASSQEGRGRDNEQFF.

The table lists this clone with a few counts. This chain uses TRBV3-1 (or the pseudogene TRBV3-2) with TRBJ2-2; TRBD2 matches 10 bases. J lost 3 bases, V lost 4 bases, and 5 bases had no gene match. Germline CDR1 LGHDT, CDR2 YNNKEL (reference sequence). The CDR3 spans 16 residues. The CDR3 sequence is CASSLGTSEHTGELFF. Here the CDR3 DNA reads TGTGCCAGCAGCCTCGGGACTAGCGAACACACCGGGGAGCTGTTTTTT.

This clone was seen a single time. The chain joins TRBV5-1 to TRBJ2-3, with D hard to call. V was cut by 0 bases and J by 6 bases, with 5 bases left in between. Per the germline V gene, CDR1 is SGHRS and CDR2 is YFSETQ. CDR3 length equals 12 residues. CDR3: CASSLAADTQYF. The CDR3 DNA reads TGCGCCAGCAGCTTGGCCGCGGATACGCAGTATTTT.

V and J are TRBV5-1 and TRBJ1-1; the match to TRBD1 covers 8 bases. Looked up from germline, CDR1 is SGHRS and CDR2 is YFSETQ. The CDR3 spans 16 residues. Trimming removed 0 bases from V and 6 bases from J; junction bases left unmatched: 10. DNA of the CDR3: TGCGCCAGCAGCTTGGCCCCTAGGACAGGGCGGGCTGAAGCTTTCTTT. This sequence encodes CASSLAPRTGRAEAFF.

This chain uses TRBV10-3 with TRBJ2-7, with 8 bases lining up with TRBD1. Trimming at V came to 0 bases and at J to 4 bases, leaving 8 bases not matched to a gene. CDR3 size: 16 residues. The germline gives CDR1 ENHRY, CDR2 SYGVKD. The CDR3 protein is CAISESARTGSYEQYF. Written as DNA, the CDR3 is TGTGCCATCAGTGAGTCAGCTCGGACAGGGTCTTACGAGCAGTACTTC.

The gene calls are TRBV6-2 or TRBV6-3 and TRBJ1-5; D ambiguous. Trimming left V 0 bases short and J 0 bases short, with 12 bases between. This CDR3 comprises 17 residues. The germline gives CDR1 MNHEY, CDR2 SVGEGT. CDR3 loop: CASSYSLGRDSNQPQHF. The DNA of the CDR3 is TGTGCCAGCAGTTACTCTCTTGGGAGGGATAGCAATCAGCCCCAGCATTTT.

The rearrangement uses TRBV5-8 and TRBJ1-1; perhaps TRBD1 as D (6 bases). The CDR3 covers 15 residues. V shed 0 bases and J shed 1 base, with 10 bases lying between them. The V gene's germline CDR1 is SGHTS and CDR2 YDEGEE. Here the CDR3 reads CASSLDRGANTEAFF. Here the CDR3 DNA reads TGTGCCAGCAGCTTGGATCGGGGGGCGAACACTGAAGCTTTCTTT.

This clone was found once. The chain joins TRBV29-1 to TRBJ1-2, with TRBD1 as a possible D gene (6 bases). There are 13 residues in the CDR3. V gave up 5 bases and J gave up 4 bases, with 14 bases separating them. Germline loops: CDR1 SQVTM, CDR2 ANQGSEA. The CDR3: CSVKRGRGYGYTF. The CDR3 DNA sequence: TGCAGCGTTAAAAGAGGCAGGGGCTATGGCTACACCTTC.

The CDR3 reads CASSNTAAGDTEAFF. CDR3 coding DNA: TGTGCCAGTAGCAATACCGCGGCGGGGGACACTGAAGCTTTCTTT. The chain has TRBV19 and TRBJ1-1, with a tentative D call TRBD1 (5 bases). CDR3 length equals 15 residues. V was trimmed by 6 bases and J by 3 bases, leaving 17 bases between them. Germline V gene lookup returns CDR1 LNHDA and CDR2 SQIVND (reference sequence).